This TCR beta chain was sequenced for a study of blood T cell repertoires in COVID-19. Original processing methods: Estimates of nucleated cell counts were drawn from the amplification of reference gene primers. The table came from immunoSEQ multiplex PCR; TCRdb's copy has only in-frame clones and leaves some out. V and J calls and clone size are given by that table; D and trimming were obtained from the DNA. The repertoire has around 60,000 clones, around four fifths of them found once; the top ten carry 5.3%. Germline V gene lookup returns CDR1 SNHLY and CDR2 FYNNEI. The CDR3 covers 13 residues. V dropped 11 bases and J dropped 0 bases, with 13 bases sitting between them.

Sequenced material: peripheral blood. V is TRBV2 and J is TRBJ1-2; D might be TRBD1 (6 bases). The TCR sequence derives from an older man with acute or convalescent COVID-19. CDR3 coding DNA: TGTGCCGCCCGCCGGGACACTAACTATGGCTACACCTTC. This gives the protein CAARRDTNYGYTF. The whole variable domain, filled in from reference TRBV2 and TRBJ1-2, reads EPEVTQTPSHQVTQMGQEVILRCVPISNHLYFYWYRQILGQKVEFLVSFYNNEISEKSEIFDDQFSVERPDGSNFTLKIRSTKLEDSAMYFCAARRDTNYGYTFGSGTRLTVV.